The clone carrying this T cell receptor (beta chain) was picked up a small number of times. The antigen is unknown. Per the germline V gene, CDR1 is SGHAT and CDR2 is FQNNGV. Trimming at V came to 5 bases and at J to 2 bases, leaving 2 bases not matched to a gene. The CDR3 covers 13 residues. The PCR ran on 60 Vbeta and 13 Jbeta primers. Profiling relied on immunoSEQ multiplex PCR, and the TCRdb table lists in-frame clones only, not all of them. The sample lists tens of thousands of clones; about two thirds were seen once. The data originate from a study of cytomegalovirus exposure and HLA in healthy donors. General observations from the study: The only immune exposure information that was available was CMV serostatus. In a later analysis, productive TCRs from donors in an Asian-associated ancestry cluster reportedly carried fewer N-insertions than the cohort mean.

The source material was PBMCs. The chain links TRBV11-2 to TRBJ1-2; 7 positions match TRBD1. This clonotype originated in a woman in her 30s in good health and CMV-seronegative. As DNA, the CDR3 is TGTGCCAGCAGCCCGACAGGGAACTATGGCTACACCTTC. The encoded protein is CASSPTGNYGYTF.